The rows below give T cell receptor beta chains drawn from one sample of a study of cytomegalovirus exposure and HLA in healthy donors. Sequencing was performed with immunoSEQ multiplex PCR; in TCRdb, only in-frame clones are kept and a portion is missing. The sample carries approximately 300,000 clones, about 90% recorded once. Material for sequencing was PBMCs. The receptors were gathered from a young woman in good health and CMV-seropositive. Both conserved end residues are part of each CDR3. D genes are given only for firm matches. Some rows mark clone size as missing; the rest say once, few, many or name a class of expanded clone.

once,TRBV11-1,TRBJ2-2,TRBD2,TGTGCCAGCAGCCCTAGCGGGATATCTACCGGGGAGCTGTTTTTT,CASSPSGISTGELFF
NA,TRBV5-6,TRBJ1-1,NA,TGTGCCAGCAGCTTGGAATACGAAGCTTTCTTT,CASSLEYEAFF
NA,TRBV10-1,TRBJ1-2,NA,TGCGCCAGCAGGGACGAAAGGCCTATCGAGAATACAGGGAGGAAGGACTACACCTTC,CASRDERPIENTGRKDYTF
NA,TRBV5-1,TRBJ2-7,TRBD1,TGCGCCAGCAGCTTGGGACAGGGGGTGGTGTACGAGCAGTACTTC,CASSLGQGVVYEQYF
NA,TRBV5-8,TRBJ1-2,TRBD1,TGTGCCAGCAGCTTGGGACAGGGCAACTATGGCTACACCTTC,CASSLGQGNYGYTF
NA,TRBV5-1,TRBJ2-2,TRBD2,TGCGCCAGCGCTTGGGAGGGGCACCCGAACACCGGGGAGCTGTTTTTT,CASAWEGHPNTGELFF
NA,TRBV6-5,TRBJ1-2,NA,TGTGCCAGCAGTCTGGATCCTAGCAGGGATGGCTACACCTTC,CASSLDPSRDGYTF
NA,TRBV4-2,TRBJ1-3,NA,TGTGCCAGCAGCTACGGACTTAGCTCTGGAAACACCATATATTTT,CASSYGLSSGNTIYF
NA,TRBV28,TRBJ2-7,NA,TGTGCCAGCAGTTTACAGGGATATAACGAGCAGTACTTC,CASSLQGYNEQYF
NA,TRBV27,TRBJ1-5,NA,TGTGCCAGCAGTTTATCTGGGGGCCAGCCCCAGCATTTT,CASSLSGGQPQHF
NA,TRBV7-6,TRBJ1-6,NA,TGTGCCAGCATGCAGACTTTGGCTGGTTCAGGCTCCTATAATTCACCCCTCCACTTT,CASMQTLAGSGSYNSPLHF
NA,TRBV6-5,TRBJ1-2,NA,TGTGCCAGCAGTTACTCACGAATAGAAGGCTACACCTTC,CASSYSRIEGYTF
NA,TRBV18,TRBJ1-2,TRBD1,TGTGCCAGCTCACAGAAGACAGGGGGTGGCGGCTACACCTTC,CASSQKTGGGGYTF
NA,TRBV7-8,TRBJ2-3,TRBD2,TGTGCCAGCAGCCCCGTCGGGGGGTTAGTGGCAGATACGCAGTATTTT,CASSPVGGLVADTQYF
NA,TRBV4-1,TRBJ2-7,NA,TGCGCCAGCAGCCAAGTTGCAGGGTCCTACGAGCAGTACTTC,CASSQVAGSYEQYF
many,TRBV5-4,TRBJ2-2,TRBD1,TGTGCCAGCAGCATCCAGGGGGCGCAAACCGGGGAGCTGTTTTTT,CASSIQGAQTGELFF
NA,TRBV11-2,TRBJ1-5,NA,TGTGCCAGCAGCTCCGACAGGTACAATCAGCCCCAGCATTTT,CASSSDRYNQPQHF
once,TRBV6-5,TRBJ2-2,NA,TGTGCCAGCAGTTACTCAGACGGGGAGCTGTTTTTT,CASSYSDGELFF
once,TRBV6-5,TRBJ1-2,TRBD1,TGTGCCAGCAGACCAGGGGGCCCCTATGGCTACACCTTC,CASRPGGPYGYTF
NA,TRBV9,TRBJ1-6,NA,TGTGCCAGCAGCGTAGATCCGGGGGCCATCAATTCACCCCTCCACTTT,CASSVDPGAINSPLHF
NA,TRBV29-1,TRBJ2-3,NA,TGCAGCGTTGAGGGCGGGGGCACAGATACGCAGTATTTT,CSVEGGGTDTQYF
NA,TRBV7-3,TRBJ2-1,NA,TGTGCCAGCAGCTTCGGACTCAACAATGAGCAGTTCTTC,CASSFGLNNEQFF
NA,TRBV20-1,TRBJ2-7,NA,TGCAGTGCTCAGGTTGGCGAGCAGTACTTC,CSAQVGEQYF
NA,TRBV5-6,TRBJ2-3,NA,TGTGCCAGCAGCTTGAGTTTTAGGGGGGAGCGCACAGATACGCAGTATTTT,CASSLSFRGERTDTQYF
NA,TRBV9,TRBJ2-2,TRBD2,TGTGCCAGCAGCGTGGGACTAGCGGGGGCCGGGGAGCTGTTTTTT,CASSVGLAGAGELFF
NA,TRBV7-3,TRBJ2-2,NA,TGTGCCAGCAGCCGGGGACATTCGGGCACCGGGGAGCTGTTTTTT,CASSRGHSGTGELFF
many,TRBV10-3,TRBJ1-2,NA,TGTGCCATCAGTGCCGTAGGGAACTATGGCTACACCTTC,CAISAVGNYGYTF
NA,TRBV27,TRBJ2-1,TRBD2,TGTGCCAGCAGTTTATCTGGGACTAGCGGGATGAAACTTCAGTTCTTC,CASSLSGTSGMKLQFF
NA,TRBV13,TRBJ2-1,NA,TGTGCCAGCAGCTTAGGACAAAGCAATGAGCAGTTCTTC,CASSLGQSNEQFF
NA,TRBV29-1,TRBJ2-1,TRBD1,TGCAGCGTTGTCCGGGACAGGGGGCTAGGTGAGCAGTTCTTC,CSVVRDRGLGEQFF
NA,TRBV5-6,TRBJ2-2,TRBD2,TGTGCCAGCAGCTTGGAACTAGCGGGAGGAGGGGAGCTGTTTTTT,CASSLELAGGGELFF
NA,TRBV25-1,TRBJ2-1,NA,TGTGCCAGCAGTGCTACCGGGGGACTGTTCTACAATGAGCAGTTCTTC,CASSATGGLFYNEQFF
NA,TRBV6-1,TRBJ2-1,NA,TGTGCCAGCAGCCCCCCCGAGCCCCCTAGTGAGCAGTTCTTC,CASSPPEPPSEQFF
NA,TRBV7-2,TRBJ1-4,TRBD1,TGTGCCAGCAGCTTATTAGGCAGGGGGGCTGAAAAACTGTTTTTT,CASSLLGRGAEKLFF
few,TRBV7-6,TRBJ2-5,NA,TGTGCCAGCAGCTTAGTCGGCGAGACCCAGTACTTC,CASSLVGETQYF
once,TRBV5-6,TRBJ1-1,NA,TGTGCCAGCAGCTTAGGGATGGGACTGAACACTGAAGCTTTCTTT,CASSLGMGLNTEAFF
few,TRBV4-1,TRBJ2-2,NA,TGCGCCAGCAGCGACCCCACCGGGGAGCTGTTTTTT,CASSDPTGELFF
NA,TRBV30,TRBJ1-4,TRBD1,TGTGCCTGGAGCGACAGGGGGACGACTAATGAAAAACTGTTTTTT,CAWSDRGTTNEKLFF
NA,TRBV18,TRBJ2-5,NA,TGTGCCAGCTCCGACCGGGCCGGGCAAGAGACCCAGTACTTC,CASSDRAGQETQYF
NA,TRBV6-1,TRBJ1-2,TRBD1,TGTGCCAGCAGTGAAGTTGTCTCTACAGGGGCCTATGGCTACACCTTC,CASSEVVSTGAYGYTF